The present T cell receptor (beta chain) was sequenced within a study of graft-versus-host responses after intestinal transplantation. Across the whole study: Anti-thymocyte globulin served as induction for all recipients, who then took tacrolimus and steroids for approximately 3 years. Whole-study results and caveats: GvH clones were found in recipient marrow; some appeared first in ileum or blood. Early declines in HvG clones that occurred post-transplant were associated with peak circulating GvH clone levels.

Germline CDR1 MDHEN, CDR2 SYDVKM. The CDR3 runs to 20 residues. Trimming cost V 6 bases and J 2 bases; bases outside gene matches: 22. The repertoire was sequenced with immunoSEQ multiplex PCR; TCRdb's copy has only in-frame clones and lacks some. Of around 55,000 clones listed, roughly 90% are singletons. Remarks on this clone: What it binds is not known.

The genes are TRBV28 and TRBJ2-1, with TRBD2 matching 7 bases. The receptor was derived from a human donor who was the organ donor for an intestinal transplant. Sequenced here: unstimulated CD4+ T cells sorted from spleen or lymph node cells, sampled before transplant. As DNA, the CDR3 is TGTGCCAGCAGCAAAGAGGGACTTCTAGGACTAGAATCAACCTACAATGAGCAGTTCTTC. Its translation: CASSKEGLLGLESTYNEQFF.